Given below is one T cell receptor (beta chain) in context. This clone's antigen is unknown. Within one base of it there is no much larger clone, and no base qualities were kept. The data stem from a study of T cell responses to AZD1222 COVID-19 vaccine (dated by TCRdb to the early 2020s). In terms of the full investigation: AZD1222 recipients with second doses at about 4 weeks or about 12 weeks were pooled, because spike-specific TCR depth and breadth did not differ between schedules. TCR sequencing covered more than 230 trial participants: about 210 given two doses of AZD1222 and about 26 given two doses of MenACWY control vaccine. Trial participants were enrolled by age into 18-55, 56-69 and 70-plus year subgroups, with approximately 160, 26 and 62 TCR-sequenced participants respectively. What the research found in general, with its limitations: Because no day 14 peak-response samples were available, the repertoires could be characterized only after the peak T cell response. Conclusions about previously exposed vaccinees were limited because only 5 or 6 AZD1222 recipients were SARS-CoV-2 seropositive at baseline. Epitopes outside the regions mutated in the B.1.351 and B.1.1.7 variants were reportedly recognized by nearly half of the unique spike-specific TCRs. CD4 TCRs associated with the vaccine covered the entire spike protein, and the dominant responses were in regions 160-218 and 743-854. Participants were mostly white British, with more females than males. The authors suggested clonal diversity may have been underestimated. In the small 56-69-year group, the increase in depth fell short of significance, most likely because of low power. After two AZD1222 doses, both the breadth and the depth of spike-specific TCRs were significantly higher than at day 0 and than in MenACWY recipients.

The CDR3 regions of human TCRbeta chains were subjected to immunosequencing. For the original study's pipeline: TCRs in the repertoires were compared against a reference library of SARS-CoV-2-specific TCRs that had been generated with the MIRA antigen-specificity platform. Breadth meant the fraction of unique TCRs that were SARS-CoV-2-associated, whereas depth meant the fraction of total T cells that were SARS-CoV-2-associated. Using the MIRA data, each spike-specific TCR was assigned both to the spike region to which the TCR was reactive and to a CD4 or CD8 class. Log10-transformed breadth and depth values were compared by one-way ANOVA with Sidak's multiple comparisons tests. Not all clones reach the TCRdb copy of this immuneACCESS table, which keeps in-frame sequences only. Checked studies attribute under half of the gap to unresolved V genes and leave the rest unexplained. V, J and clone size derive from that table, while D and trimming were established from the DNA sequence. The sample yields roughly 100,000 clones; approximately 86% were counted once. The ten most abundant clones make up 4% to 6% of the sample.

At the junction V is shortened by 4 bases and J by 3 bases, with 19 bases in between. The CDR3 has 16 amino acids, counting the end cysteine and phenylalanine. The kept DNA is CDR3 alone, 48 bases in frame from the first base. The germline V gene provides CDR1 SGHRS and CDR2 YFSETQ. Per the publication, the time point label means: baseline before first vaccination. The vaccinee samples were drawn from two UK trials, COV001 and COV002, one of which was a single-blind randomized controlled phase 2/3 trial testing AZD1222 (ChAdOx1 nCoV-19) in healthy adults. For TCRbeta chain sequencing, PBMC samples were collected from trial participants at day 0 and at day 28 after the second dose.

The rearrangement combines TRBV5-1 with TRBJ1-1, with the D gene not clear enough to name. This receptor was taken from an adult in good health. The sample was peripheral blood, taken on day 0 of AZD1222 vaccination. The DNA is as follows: TGCGCCAGCAGCCCACGGGGATTTCCGGAGGACACTGAAGCTTTCTTT. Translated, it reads CASSPRGFPEDTEAFF.